Listed here are 15 T cell receptor beta chains from one sample, sequenced in a study of blood T cells in healthy people across ages. A second about 6 to 11 cycle PCR used barcoded and J-beta primers. Each CDR3 protein is one row after TCRdb ran MiXCR on the 5' RACE reads. This table has about 570,000 distinct CDR3 sequences, approximately 30% appearing once. Source material: blood. All receptors come from a woman aged 70-85 years in good health.

The chain is built from TRBV7-8 and TRBJ1-1; 8 positions agree with TRBD1. V shed 5 bases, J shed 2 bases, and the junction held 10 bases outside the gene matches. Per the germline V gene, CDR1 is SGHVS and CDR2 is FQNEAQ. This CDR3 is built from 16 residues. The DNA for the CDR3 is TGTGCCAGCAGCCTAACAGGGGGGGCATTAAACACTGAAGCTTTCTTT. This sequence encodes CASSLTGGALNTEAFF.

V is TRBV20-1 and J is TRBJ1-1, with a possible D match to TRBD1 (6 bases). CDR3 size: 13 residues. Germline assignment: CDR1 DFQATT and CDR2 SNEGSKA (reference sequence). V was shortened by 3 bases and J by 5 bases, with 13 bases between the two germline ends. CDR3 sequence reads: CSAREGGDTEAFF. The CDR3 nucleotides are TGCAGTGCTAGGGAGGGGGGGGATACTGAAGCTTTCTTT.

This clonotype was seen a handful of times. V gene TRBV18 combines with J gene TRBJ1-4; no reliable D call. V dropped 3 bases and J dropped 9 bases, with 17 bases sitting between them. The length of the CDR3 is 15 residues. In germline, CDR1 is KGHSH, CDR2 LQKENI. The CDR3 coding sequence is TGTGCCAGCTCACCTTCCAGAGGACGGCATCAAAAACTGTTTTTT. Translating gives CASSPSRGRHQKLFF.

This clonotype was counted ten times or more. The CDR3 spells CASSLARGFEVMTEAFF. CDR3 in DNA: TGTGCCAGCAGCTTAGCCCGCGGGTTTGAGGTCATGACTGAAGCTTTCTTT. V usage is TRBV7-9 and J usage is TRBJ1-1; no clear D gene. Trimming shortened V by 0 bases and J by 5 bases, and 19 bases separated the two germline ends. Germline V gene data show CDR1 as SEHNR and CDR2 as FQNEAQ (reference sequence). The CDR3 runs to 17 residues.

Ten or more counts support this clonotype. This chain links TRBV6-5 with TRBJ1-1, with 7 bases matching TRBD1. The trim removed 4 bases at V and 5 bases at J, leaving 4 bases unmatched. Germline assignment: CDR1 MNHEY and CDR2 SVGAGI. CDR3 length: 13 residues. CDR3 in DNA: TGTGCCAGCAGTTTGGGACAGTCGACTGAAGCTTTCTTT. Translated, it gives CASSLGQSTEAFF.

This chain links TRBV7-2 with TRBJ2-3; D remains unclear. Germline CDR1 is SGHTA and CDR2 is FQGNSA. Trimming took 7 bases from V and 4 from J, leaving 12 bases between them. CDR3 length: 13 residues. The CDR3 loop reads CASTPLGADTQYF. CDR3 DNA: TGTGCCAGCACCCCGTTGGGTGCAGATACGCAGTATTTT.

The V and J genes are TRBV5-5 and TRBJ2-3; D unresolved. The germline V gene encodes CDR1 SGHKS and CDR2 YYEKEE (reference sequence). Trimming took 5 bases from V and 0 from J, leaving 13 bases between them. The CDR3 covers 15 residues. The CDR3 is CASREQLTSTDTQYF. CDR3 coding DNA: TGTGCCAGCAGGGAGCAGCTAACTAGCACAGATACGCAGTATTTT.

The chain uses TRBV7-2 and TRBJ2-5, with D possibly TRBD1 on 5 matching bases. Matching the DNA end better, TRBJ2-1 makes the J call doubtful. The germline V gene has CDR1 SGHTA and CDR2 FQGNSA. This CDR3 has 15 residues. The CDR3 sequence: CASSPRYRSYNEQFF. The CDR3 DNA reads TGTGCCAGCAGCCCCAGGTACAGGTCCTACAATGAGCAGTTCTTC.

CDR3 sequence reads: CASSQSAGGGHQETQYF. The CDR3 DNA is TGTGCCAGCAGCCAAAGCGCGGGCGGGGGGCACCAAGAGACCCAGTACTTC. The chain has TRBV4-2 and TRBJ2-5; TRBD2 aligns across 8 bases. This CDR3 comprises 17 residues. Per the germline V gene, CDR1 is LGHNA and CDR2 is YNFKEQ. V lost 2 bases and J lost 0; bases outside the gene matches: 8.

This clonotype was seen a handful of times. CDR3 sequence (DNA): TGCAGCGGGAAACAGGGGGCGGCGAACACCATATATTTT. As protein: CSGKQGAANTIYF. The gene calls are TRBV29-1 and TRBJ1-3; 9 bases map to TRBD1. In germline, CDR1 is SQVTM, CDR2 ANQGSEA. The CDR3 has 13 amino acids. Trimming at V came to 7 bases and at J to 7 bases, leaving 8 bases not matched to a gene.

This chain connects TRBV7-8 to TRBJ1-1; D ambiguous. Trimming stripped 7 bases from V and 0 bases from J, with 9 bases between. The V gene's germline CDR1 is SGHVS and CDR2 FQNEAQ. This CDR3 region has 13 residues. The CDR3 sequence is CASTQGVNTEAFF. The CDR3 DNA reads as TGTGCCAGCACCCAAGGCGTGAACACTGAAGCTTTCTTT. The variable domain in full, completed from reference TRBV7-8 and TRBJ1-1, reads GAGVSQSPRYKVAKRGQDVALRCDPISGHVSLFWYQQALGQGPEFLTYFQNEAQLDKSGLPSDRFFAERPEGSVSTLKIQRTQQEDSAVYLCASTQGVNTEAFFGQGTRLTVV.

The CDR3 is CASSKEGLVVRGYDMETQYF. CDR3 nucleotides: TGTGCCAGCAGCAAAGAGGGTTTGGTTGTCAGGGGTTATGATATGGAGACCCAGTACTTC. The gene calls are TRBV21-1 and TRBJ2-5; TRBD1, the D gene given by the table, was not confirmed from the DNA. TRBV21-1 has pseudogene status. The CDR3 extends over 20 amino acids.

This clonotype has more than one count but fewer than ten. The CDR3 is CASSYGRPTSEQYF. The CDR3 bases are TGTGCCAGCAGTTACGGCAGGCCGACCTCCGAGCAGTACTTC. V usage is TRBV6-2 or TRBV6-3 and J usage is TRBJ2-5; D ambiguous. The J call may be incorrect, as the DNA end agrees better with TRBJ2-7. Germline CDR1 and CDR2: MNHEY and SVGEGT. This CDR3 spans 14 amino acids.

V and J are TRBV4-1 and TRBJ2-7; perhaps TRBD2 as D (6 bases). V was shortened by 4 bases and J by 5 bases, with 12 bases between the two germline ends. Germline-derived CDR1 and CDR2 are MGHRA and YSYEKL. The CDR3 spans 13 residues. This CDR3 is CASSPNGGHEQYF. The CDR3 DNA sequence: TGCGCCAGCAGCCCGAACGGGGGTCACGAGCAGTACTTC.

This chain connects TRBV7-9 to TRBJ2-1, with D tentatively TRBD2 (5 bases). Germline lookup yields CDR1 SEHNR and CDR2 FQNEAQ (reference sequence). Trimming cost V 5 bases and J 9 bases, with 8 bases left between them. This CDR3 spans 11 amino acids. Written as DNA, the CDR3 is TGTGCCAGCAGCGACCGGGGTGAGCAGTTCTTC. Translation gives CASSDRGEQFF.